This T cell receptor beta chain was obtained from a study of OX40 agonist ivuxolimab in advanced cancers. About the research overall: Age averaged around 60 years (range roughly 23 to 85), and 82.7% were male.

CDR3 length: 18 residues. At baseline, cycle 4 day 1, and cycle 7 day 1, blood was sampled. TCRdb's copy holds only in-frame clones and misses some; the assay was immunoSEQ multiplex PCR. The repertoire holds 50,000 to 75,000 clones, with roughly 85% as singletons. The rearrangement links TRBV21-1 to TRBJ2-5; TRBD2 is the table's D call and was not checked against the DNA. TRBV21-1 represents a pseudogene. The sample consisted of CD4+ or CD8+ T cells sorted from blood, taken in a trial of the OX40 agonist ivuxolimab. The clonotype comes from an adult with an advanced solid tumor such as melanoma, head and neck, liver or kidney cancer. The CDR3 is CASSKAGRSGRLGETQYF. CDR3 sequence (DNA): TGTGCCAGCAGCAAAGCAGGGCGTAGCGGGAGGTTGGGTGAGACCCAGTACTTC.